This T cell receptor (beta chain) was sequenced during a study of blood T cell repertoires in COVID-19. About the study: Donors in the United States, Italy and Spain gave samples during acute or convalescent COVID-19.

The protocol was immunoSEQ multiplex PCR, while the TCRdb copy is restricted to in-frame clones and leaves out a portion. Seen here are more than 200,000 clones, approximately 81% observed once, and the top ten hold about 10%. V trimming: 4 bases; J trimming: 1 base; junction bases outside the gene matches: 6. The CDR3 extends over 15 amino acids. CDR1 and CDR2 from the germline V gene are LNHDA and SQIVND (reference sequence). This TCR was sampled from a woman older than 75 with COVID-19, enrolled during active disease. Sequencing was performed on peripheral blood. The genes are TRBV19 and TRBJ1-2, with 7 bases that match TRBD1. CDR3 nucleotides: TGTGCCAGTAGTAAGGGGACAGAGTTTAACTATGGCTACACCTTC. Translating it yields CASSKGTEFNYGYTF.